This passage covers 5 T cell receptor beta chains from one sample sequenced in a study of cytomegalovirus exposure and HLA in healthy donors. PCR used 60 Vbeta primers and 13 Jbeta primers. Only in-frame clones appear in the TCRdb table, and some are missing; sequencing was by immunoSEQ multiplex PCR. The data show roughly 160,000 clones, 70% to 90% seen once. Input material: PBMCs. The receptor set was obtained from a man aged 18 to 30 in good health and CMV-seropositive.

The V and J genes are TRBV20-1 and TRBJ2-5; D remains unclear. Trimming pared 5 bases from V and 5 bases from J, leaving 6 bases between. CDR1 is DFQATT, CDR2 SNEGSKA, per germline (reference sequence). The length of the CDR3 is 10 residues. CDR3 protein: CSAYAETQYF. As DNA, the CDR3 is TGCAGTGCTTATGCGGAGACCCAGTACTTC.

The V and J genes are TRBV7-2 and TRBJ2-7, with D unresolved. V gave up 1 base and J gave up 3 bases, with 4 bases separating them. Germline CDR1 is SGHTA and CDR2 is FQGNSA. The CDR3 covers 12 residues. DNA for the CDR3: TGTGCCAGCAGCTTAGGAGTCTACGAGCAGTACTTC. Translation gives CASSLGVYEQYF.

As concerns this clone: The same CDR3 arises from other DNA sequences in this sample as well. V and J are TRBV7-9 and TRBJ1-2; tentatively, D is TRBD1 (5 bases). This CDR3 contains 14 residues. Per germline, CDR1 SEHNR and CDR2 FQNEAQ (reference sequence). V was cut by 0 bases and J by 2 bases, with 7 bases left in between. CDR3 protein: CASSLAGVNYGYTF. CDR3 nucleotides: TGTGCCAGCAGCTTAGCAGGGGTCAACTATGGCTACACCTTC.

V is TRBV7-9 and J is TRBJ2-1, with D uncertain. Trimming removed 3 bases at V and 0 bases at J, with 6 bases between. CDR1 and CDR2 from the germline V gene are SEHNR and FQNEAQ (reference sequence). The CDR3 is made up of 14 amino acids. This CDR3 is CASSFPGSYNEQFF. The DNA of the CDR3 is TGTGCCAGCAGCTTCCCCGGCTCCTACAATGAGCAGTTCTTC.

V and J are TRBV5-1 and TRBJ2-2, with TRBD1 as a possible D gene (5 bases). Germline CDR1 is SGHRS and CDR2 is YFSETQ. V lost 5 bases and J lost 0, with 14 bases in between. The CDR3 length is 16 residues. In nucleotides, the CDR3 is TGCGCCAGCAGTTACAGGACCGTAACGAACACCGGGGAGCTGTTTTTT. Its protein product is CASSYRTVTNTGELFF.